The 32 T cell receptor beta chains in this list originate from one sample, sequenced in a study of OX40 agonist ivuxolimab in advanced cancers. Repertoires were generated with immunoSEQ multiplex PCR, while TCRdb's copy carries only in-frame clones and drops some. Found here are tens of thousands of clones, under 95% of them singletons; the top ten hold 14%. Source: CD4+ or CD8+ T cells sorted from blood, taken in a trial of the OX40 agonist ivuxolimab. The receptors come from an adult with an advanced solid tumor such as melanoma, head and neck, liver or kidney cancer.

The chain combines TRBV10-3 with TRBJ1-2; D is uncertain. Looked up from germline, CDR1 is ENHRY and CDR2 is SYGVKD. V was trimmed by 4 bases and J by 0 bases, leaving 9 bases between them. The CDR3 consists of 14 residues. DNA for the CDR3: TGTGCCATCAGTGGACACCAAGCTAACTATGGCTACACCTTC. It specifies CAISGHQANYGYTF.

In its sample, this clone was seen once. The J gene is TRBJ2-5, the V gene TRBV19; the match to TRBD1 covers 11 bases. CDR1 is LNHDA and CDR2 is SQIVND in the germline V gene (reference sequence). Trimming removed 3 bases from V and 5 bases from J; junction bases left unmatched: 2. CDR3 size: 14 residues. The CDR3 is CASSIGQGAETQYF. The CDR3 DNA is TGTGCCAGTAGTATCGGACAGGGGGCCGAGACCCAGTACTTC.

The rearrangement joins TRBV9 to TRBJ2-7; TRBD1 or TRBD2 may be the D gene (5 bases each). V lost 0 bases and J 6 bases, leaving 7 bases between the germline ends. The CDR3 consists of 12 residues. Per germline, CDR1 SGDLS and CDR2 YYNGEE. The CDR3 DNA sequence: TGTGCCAGCAGCGTAGGGGGACCCGAGCAGTACTTC. This codes for CASSVGGPEQYF.

V and J are TRBV19 and TRBJ2-7; D is possibly TRBD1 or TRBD2 (6 bases each). Germline V gene lookup returns CDR1 LNHDA and CDR2 SQIVND (reference sequence). V shed 1 base and J shed 6 bases, with 10 bases lying between them. The CDR3 spans 13 residues. The CDR3 reads CASSIGGATEQYF. In DNA form, the CDR3 reads TGTGCCAGTAGTATAGGGGGGGCGACCGAGCAGTACTTC.

This clone was seen once. The chain carries TRBV9 and TRBJ2-1; unclear D gene. Germline-derived CDR1 and CDR2 are SGDLS and YYNGEE. The V end was cut by 3 bases, the J end by 0 bases, with 7 bases between. The CDR3 sequence is 14 residues long. The CDR3 sequence is CASSAASSYNEQFF. CDR3 in DNA: TGTGCCAGCAGCGCAGCGAGCTCCTACAATGAGCAGTTCTTC.

The CDR3, as DNA: TGTGCCAGACTAAAAGGGATAAAGACCCAGTACTTC. Its translation: CARLKGIKTQYF. The chain couples TRBV11-3 to TRBJ2-5; D remains ambiguous. Germline-derived CDR1 and CDR2 are SGHNT and YENEEA. The V end was cut by 9 bases, the J end by 6 bases, with 14 bases between. This CDR3 is built from 12 residues.

The chain combines TRBV6-5 with TRBJ1-5, with no clear D. The length of the CDR3 is 15 residues. The V and J ends lost 6 bases and 0 bases respectively, with 12 bases between them. Germline CDR1 is MNHEY and CDR2 is SVGAGI. The CDR3 region has the DNA TGTGCCAGCAGCTCAGACGGGAATAGCAATCAGCCCCAGCATTTT. It is translated as CASSSDGNSNQPQHF.

The chain carries TRBV4-3 and TRBJ2-1, with 9 bases aligning to TRBD1. In germline, CDR1 is LGHNA, CDR2 YSLEER. This CDR3 region has 16 residues. Losses at the gene ends were 2 bases for V and 5 bases for J; bases not matched to a gene: 7. CDR3 in DNA: TGCGCCAGCAGCCAACAAACAGGGGGCTTAAACAATGAGCAGTTCTTC. Its protein product is CASSQQTGGLNNEQFF.

The rearrangement uses TRBV9 and TRBJ2-1; no firm D call. The CDR3 contains 15 residues. The germline V gene encodes CDR1 SGDLS and CDR2 YYNGEE. V lost 4 bases and J lost 0, with 11 bases in between. CDR3 bases: TGTGCCAGCAGCCCAATGGGCAGCTCCTACAATGAGCAGTTCTTC. Residues: CASSPMGSSYNEQFF.

The genes are TRBV29-1 and TRBJ2-3; 12 bases agree with TRBD2. This CDR3 has 15 amino acids. The ends lost 6 bases at V and 4 bases at J; junction bases unmatched: 8. Per the germline V gene, CDR1 is SQVTM and CDR2 is ANQGSEA. CDR3 bases: TGCAGCGTGGATCTAGCGGGAGGGCCATCAGATACGCAGTATTTT. This sequence encodes CSVDLAGGPSDTQYF.

The genes are TRBV19 and TRBJ1-1; D perhaps matches TRBD1 (5 bases). Per germline, CDR1 LNHDA and CDR2 SQIVND (reference sequence). Trimming left V 9 bases short and J 1 base short, with 12 bases between. The CDR3 has 13 residues. CDR3 region: CASSLGGNTEAFF. CDR3 DNA sequence: TGTGCCAGCTCGCTGGGGGGGAACACTGAAGCTTTCTTT.

The rearrangement links TRBV4-2 to TRBJ2-5, with 15 bases matching TRBD2. Per the germline V gene, CDR1 is LGHNA and CDR2 is YNFKEQ. The CDR3 contains 20 residues. With 2 bases clipped from V and 1 base from J, the junction kept 11 bases outside the gene matches. The CDR3 sequence: CASSQSAGTSGRLVQETQYF. The CDR3 coding sequence is TGTGCCAGCAGCCAATCCGCCGGGACTAGCGGGAGGCTCGTCCAAGAGACCCAGTACTTC.

This clone has only a few counts. The chain recombines TRBV6-5 with TRBJ1-5, with unresolved D. This CDR3 has 15 amino acids. Germline CDR1 is MNHEY and CDR2 is SVGAGI. V lost 2 bases and J lost 0, with 8 bases in between. CDR3 nucleotides: TGTGCCAGCAGTTACAGAATTCATAGCAATCAGCCCCAGCATTTT. Residues: CASSYRIHSNQPQHF.

The chain uses TRBV7-6 and TRBJ2-1, with TRBD2 matching 11 bases. Germline values: CDR1 SGHVS, CDR2 FNYEAQ. V was pared by 5 bases and J by 0 bases, with 3 bases of the junction left unmatched. The CDR3 is 16 amino acids. For the CDR3, the DNA is TGTGCCAGCAGCCCCCTAGCGGGAGGCTCCTACAATGAGCAGTTCTTC. This translates into CASSPLAGGSYNEQFF.

The chain recombines TRBV4-3 with TRBJ2-7; TRBD2 aligns across 8 bases. Germline assignment: CDR1 LGHNA and CDR2 YSLEER. The CDR3 runs to 15 residues. Germline trimming cut 0 bases from V and 3 bases from J; bases unmatched to any gene: 4. CDR3 amino acids: CASSQDVAGIYEQYF. The CDR3 DNA sequence: TGCGCCAGCAGCCAAGATGTAGCGGGGATCTACGAGCAGTACTTC.

The rearrangement joins TRBV7-6 to TRBJ2-7; D is tentatively TRBD1 or TRBD2 (6 bases each). V was pared by 5 bases and J by 8 bases, with 19 bases between. The CDR3 totals 14 residues. CDR1 is SGHVS, CDR2 FNYEAQ, per germline. The CDR3: CASSPGDMGPQQYF. The CDR3 nucleotides are TGTGCCAGCAGCCCGGGGGACATGGGGCCTCAGCAGTACTTC. Full variable domain (remainder filled in from reference TRBV7-6 and TRBJ2-7): GAGVSQSPRYKVTKRGQDVALRCDPISGHVSLYWYRQALGQGPEFLTYFNYEAQQDKSGLPNDRFSAERPEGSISTLTIQRTEQRDSAMYRCASSPGDMGPQQYFGPGTRLTVT.

The chain recombines TRBV7-8 with TRBJ2-2; 8 nucleotides align to TRBD1. The CDR3 is 15 residues long. J gave up 1 base and V 5 bases, and 3 bases lay outside the gene matches. CDR1 and CDR2 (germline): SGHVS, FQNEAQ. The CDR3 loop reads CASSMGTGNTGELFF. CDR3 in DNA: TGTGCCAGCAGCATGGGGACAGGGAACACCGGGGAGCTGTTTTTT.

The CDR3 sequence: CASSPVGANTGELFF. Here the CDR3 DNA reads TGTGCCAGCTCACCAGTGGGTGCGAACACCGGGGAGCTGTTTTTT. The chain has TRBV18 and TRBJ2-2; no clear D gene. The CDR3 is made up of 15 amino acids. Germline V lookup: CDR1 KGHSH, CDR2 LQKENI. Trimming left V 2 bases short and J 0 bases short, with 7 bases between.

This chain joins TRBV27 and TRBJ2-1, with 14 positions matching TRBD2. V trimming: 5 bases; J trimming: 7 bases; junction bases outside the gene matches: 10. Germline V gene data show CDR1 as MNHEY and CDR2 as SMNVEV (reference sequence). The CDR3 extends over 17 amino acids. In nucleotides, the CDR3 is TGTGCCAGCAGTCCGGGGACTAGCGGGGGAAGTTGGAATGAGCAGTTCTTC. This gives the protein CASSPGTSGGSWNEQFF.

The V gene is TRBV5-5, the J gene TRBJ1-1; D remains unclear. The CDR3 is 13 amino acids. Trimming took 0 bases from V and 0 from J, leaving 3 bases between them. Germline V gene sequence: CDR1 SGHKS, CDR2 YYEKEE (reference sequence). The CDR3 bases are TGTGCCAGCAGCTTGGCCGTGAACACTGAAGCTTTCTTT. Translated, it gives CASSLAVNTEAFF.

The chain recombines TRBV13 with TRBJ2-7; D uncertain. V was cut by 4 bases and J by 1 base, with 8 bases left in between. This CDR3 region has 13 residues. CDR1 is PRHDT, CDR2 FYEKMQ, per germline (reference sequence). The CDR3 loop reads CASSSPISYEQYF. The CDR3, as DNA: TGTGCCAGCAGCTCCCCTATTTCCTACGAGCAGTACTTC.

The chain links TRBV19 to TRBJ2-3; 10 bases agree with TRBD2. CDR3 length: 17 amino acids. V lost 5 bases to trimming and J lost 0 bases; unmatched junction nucleotides: 8. In germline, CDR1 is LNHDA, CDR2 SQIVND (reference sequence). CDR3 loop: CASSPHGLAVSTDTQYF. DNA for the CDR3: TGTGCCAGTAGTCCCCATGGACTAGCGGTTAGCACAGATACGCAGTATTTT. The full variable domain, rest sourced from reference TRBV19 and TRBJ2-3, is DGGITQSPKYLFRKEGQNVTLSCEQNLNHDAMYWYRQDPGQGLRLIYYSQIVNDFQKGDIAEGYSVSREKKESFPLTVTSAQKNPTAFYLCASSPHGLAVSTDTQYFGPGTRLTVL.

This clone turned up a few times. V usage is TRBV9 and J usage is TRBJ1-1; no reliable D call. Germline V gene sequence: CDR1 SGDLS, CDR2 YYNGEE. The CDR3 is made up of 12 amino acids. V gave up 4 bases and J gave up 7 bases, with 11 bases separating them. The CDR3 DNA reads TGTGCCAGCAGCCTCAATGACAATGAAGCTTTCTTT. Translating gives CASSLNDNEAFF.

The chain has TRBV27 and TRBJ2-1; D unclear. Per the germline V gene, CDR1 is MNHEY and CDR2 is SMNVEV (reference sequence). V dropped 3 bases and J dropped 1 base, with 7 bases sitting between them. The CDR3 has 14 residues. The CDR3 sequence is CASSLGNSYNEQFF. CDR3 nucleotide sequence: TGTGCCAGCAGTTTGGGTAATTCCTACAATGAGCAGTTCTTC.

The genes are TRBV27 and TRBJ2-3, with 14 bases lining up with TRBD2. The germline CDR1 and CDR2 sequences are MNHEY and SMNVEV (reference sequence). V lost 5 bases, J lost 4 bases, and 14 bases stayed unmatched. CDR3 length: 19 amino acids. The CDR3 region has the DNA TGTGCCAGCAGTCCCCACCGACTAGCGGGAGGGCCGGTAGCAGATACGCAGTATTTT. Encoded protein: CASSPHRLAGGPVADTQYF.

This sequence joins TRBV7-9 and TRBJ2-3; TRBD2 agrees at 8 bases. CDR3 size: 17 residues. V shed 8 bases and J 4 bases; nucleotides not matched to a gene: 17. Germline values: CDR1 SEHNR, CDR2 FQNEAQ (reference sequence). In DNA, the CDR3 is TGTGCCAGCGAAAATAGGGATAACGGGGGGGTTTCAGATACGCAGTATTTT. Residues: CASENRDNGGVSDTQYF.

The chain carries TRBV7-6 and TRBJ2-7, with D possibly TRBD2 on 5 matching bases. The CDR3 length is 13 residues. V was shortened by 4 bases and J by 2 bases, with 9 bases between the two germline ends. CDR1 SGHVS and CDR2 FNYEAQ come from the germline V gene. CDR3 nucleotide sequence: TGTGCCAGCAGCTCCGACGGGACCTACGAGCAGTACTTC. Translating gives CASSSDGTYEQYF.

The chain carries TRBV4-3 and TRBJ1-5, with D unclear. Germline lookup yields CDR1 LGHNA and CDR2 YSLEER. V shed 1 base and J shed 5 bases, with 12 bases lying between them. The length of the CDR3 is 15 residues. The CDR3 sequence is CASSQVFPDDQPQHF. The CDR3 nucleotides are TGCGCCAGCAGCCAAGTTTTCCCGGACGATCAGCCCCAGCATTTT.

J is TRBJ2-2 and V is TRBV19; 10 nucleotides agree with TRBD2. Germline V gene sequence: CDR1 LNHDA, CDR2 SQIVND (reference sequence). The CDR3 loop spans 19 amino acids. The ends lost 1 base at V and 0 bases at J; junction bases unmatched: 8. Written as DNA, the CDR3 is TGTGCCAGTAGTATAGTAGTAGCTAGCGGGGGCACGAACACCGGGGAGCTGTTTTTT. This sequence encodes CASSIVVASGGTNTGELFF.

The chain has TRBV27 and TRBJ2-7, with D tentatively TRBD1 (6 bases). Between the trimmed V and J ends, which lost 6 bases and 3 bases, there was a span of 9 bases. Germline V CDR1 and CDR2: MNHEY, SMNVEV (reference sequence). The CDR3 is made up of 12 amino acids. The CDR3 sequence: CASSRTVYEQYF. The DNA for the CDR3 is TGTGCCAGCAGCCGGACAGTCTACGAGCAGTACTTC.

The chain is built from TRBV9 and TRBJ2-1, with 11 bases identical to TRBD2. J gave up 5 bases and V 5 bases, and 6 bases lay outside the gene matches. The CDR3 length is 15 residues. CDR1 SGDLS and CDR2 YYNGEE come from the germline V gene. CDR3 DNA: TGTGCCAGCAGAGATAGCGGGGGGGACCACAATGAGCAGTTCTTC. Translation gives CASRDSGGDHNEQFF.

The chain couples TRBV11-2 to TRBJ1-5; perhaps TRBD1 as D (5 bases). V was cut by 0 bases and J by 0 bases, with 9 bases left in between. This CDR3 contains 16 residues. Germline V gene sequence: CDR1 SGHAT, CDR2 FQNNGV. The chain's CDR3 is CASSLDQGFSNQPQHF. The CDR3 DNA reads as TGTGCCAGCAGCTTAGATCAGGGATTTAGCAATCAGCCCCAGCATTTT.